This note documents a single T cell receptor beta chain sequence. Data came from immunoSEQ multiplex PCR; TCRdb stores just in-frame clones and leaves some out. The sample records some 100,000 clones, 94% being singletons. These data belong to a study of T cell changes during pregnancy in multiple sclerosis. This receptor was obtained from a female donor with multiple sclerosis, enrolled in a pregnancy study. This specimen was peripheral blood, taken before pregnancy.

CDR3 protein: CASRGGDRVGEQYF. CDR3 DNA: TGTGCCAGCAGAGGGGGGGACAGGGTTGGCGAGCAGTACTTC. The chain carries TRBV27 and TRBJ2-7, with TRBD1 matching over 9 bases. The germline gives CDR1 MNHEY, CDR2 SMNVEV (reference sequence). V shed 6 bases, J shed 6 bases, and the junction held 9 bases outside the gene matches. This CDR3 spans 14 amino acids.